Listed below are T cell receptor beta chains from one sample, sequenced in a study of siplizumab effects on memory and regulatory T cells. Sequencing was performed with immunoSEQ multiplex PCR; in TCRdb, only in-frame clones are kept and a portion is missing. The table shows 110,000 or so clones, with 90% to 95% occurring only once. Sequencing input: Tregs sorted from blood. The receptors shown here come from a human donor in good health. The CDR3 runs from the conserved cysteine through the conserved F or W. Each record gives: clone size, D gene, J gene, V gene, CDR3 DNA, CDR3 protein. A D gene is named only where the DNA matches it firmly. Some rows mark clone size as missing; the rest say once, few, many or name a class of expanded clone.

abundance: -; d_gene: -; j_gene: TRBJ2-3; v_gene: TRBV5-8; CDR3nt: TGTGCCAGCAGCTTGTCGCTGGGCTTAAGCACAGATACGCAGTATTTT; CDR3aa: CASSLSLGLSTDTQYF
abundance: -; d_gene: -; j_gene: TRBJ2-1; v_gene: TRBV7-2; CDR3nt: TGTGCCAGCAGCCCCACTAGGGCCGTGGGGGCTTACAATGAGCAGTTCTTC; CDR3aa: CASSPTRAVGAYNEQFF
abundance: -; d_gene: -; j_gene: TRBJ2-1; v_gene: TRBV2; CDR3nt: TGTGCCAGCAGTGATCGAGACTCCTACAATGAGCAGTTCTTC; CDR3aa: CASSDRDSYNEQFF
abundance: once; d_gene: -; j_gene: TRBJ2-1; v_gene: TRBV7-6; CDR3nt: TGTGCCAGCAGCCCGGACAGCTACAATGAGCAGTTCTTC; CDR3aa: CASSPDSYNEQFF
abundance: -; d_gene: -; j_gene: TRBJ2-1; v_gene: TRBV6-6; CDR3nt: TGTGCCAGCAGTTCCAGGGGGGGTCGGAATGAGCAGTTCTTC; CDR3aa: CASSSRGGRNEQFF
abundance: -; d_gene: TRBD1; j_gene: TRBJ1-2; v_gene: TRBV11-2; CDR3nt: TGTGCCAGCAGCCCAGACAGGGCGTATGGCTACACCTTC; CDR3aa: CASSPDRAYGYTF
abundance: -; d_gene: -; j_gene: TRBJ2-1; v_gene: TRBV7-9; CDR3nt: TGTGCCAGCAGCTTACCCGGGACGGATGAGCAGTTCTTC; CDR3aa: CASSLPGTDEQFF
abundance: once; d_gene: -; j_gene: TRBJ1-1; v_gene: TRBV6-6; CDR3nt: TGTGCCAGCAGTTCCCTTGGTGGGAACACTGAAGCTTTCTTT; CDR3aa: CASSSLGGNTEAFF
abundance: -; d_gene: -; j_gene: TRBJ2-3; v_gene: TRBV6-1; CDR3nt: TGTGCCAGCAGTGATAGAAAGGGACTTTTAACGCAGTATTTT; CDR3aa: CASSDRKGLLTQYF
abundance: -; d_gene: TRBD1; j_gene: TRBJ1-6; v_gene: TRBV5-3; CDR3nt: TGTGCCAGAAGCTTGGATAGGACAGGGGATTCACCCCTCCACTTT; CDR3aa: CARSLDRTGDSPLHF
abundance: -; d_gene: TRBD1; j_gene: TRBJ2-5; v_gene: TRBV27; CDR3nt: TGTGCCAGCAGTTCCGGACAGGGGGCACAAGAGACCCAGTACTTC; CDR3aa: CASSSGQGAQETQYF
abundance: -; d_gene: -; j_gene: TRBJ2-1; v_gene: TRBV5-1; CDR3nt: TGCGCCAGCACCCCCTTAGCGGACAATGAGCAGTTCTTC; CDR3aa: CASTPLADNEQFF
abundance: -; d_gene: TRBD2; j_gene: TRBJ2-5; v_gene: TRBV7-2; CDR3nt: TGTGCCAGCAGCCTAGCGGGGGCCCAAGAGACCCAGTACTTC; CDR3aa: CASSLAGAQETQYF
abundance: -; d_gene: -; j_gene: TRBJ1-2; v_gene: TRBV6-5; CDR3nt: TGTGCCAGCAGTTATCTCACACCCTATAGTGGCTACACCTTC; CDR3aa: CASSYLTPYSGYTF
abundance: -; d_gene: -; j_gene: TRBJ2-3; v_gene: TRBV5-8; CDR3nt: TGTGCCAGCAGCTTGGCCTTCGGCTCACCAGATACGCAGTATTTT; CDR3aa: CASSLAFGSPDTQYF
abundance: -; d_gene: TRBD1; j_gene: TRBJ1-4; v_gene: TRBV25-1; CDR3nt: TGTGCCAGCAGGGGGACAGGGACCGAAAAACTGTTTTTT; CDR3aa: CASRGTGTEKLFF